This TCR beta chain came from a study of cytomegalovirus exposure and HLA in healthy donors. Libraries were prepared by immunoSEQ multiplex PCR; TCRdb keeps only in-frame clonotypes and omits some of them. The table has fewer than 200,000 clones, about 87% seen once; the top ten hold more than 1.2%. Between the trimmed V and J ends, which lost 0 bases and 5 bases, there was a span of 6 bases. The CDR3 loop spans 14 amino acids. CDR1 is SGDLS, CDR2 YYNGEE, per germline. This clone was counted a single time. The sequenced sample consisted of PBMCs. J is TRBJ1-6 and V is TRBV9; perhaps TRBD1 as D (6 bases). The sequence came from a woman aged 25 to 39 in good health and CMV-seronegative. CDR3 residues: CASSVGTDNSPLHF. The CDR3 DNA is TGTGCCAGCAGCGTAGGGACAGATAATTCACCCCTCCACTTT. Complete variable domain (other parts from reference TRBV9 and TRBJ1-6): DSGVTQTPKHLITATGQRVTLRCSPRSGDLSVYWYQQSLDQGLQFLIQYYNGEERAKGNILERFSAQQFPDLHSELNLSSLELGDSALYFCASSVGTDNSPLHFGNGTRLTVT.